Here is one T cell receptor beta chain with its context. Its antigen is still unknown. The input lacks base qualities; no much larger clone sits a single base away. Cut back by 4 bases and 4 bases, the V and J ends lie 13 bases apart. Its CDR3 holds 14 amino acids, cysteine through phenylalanine. Only the CDR3 DNA stays, 42 bases, in frame from base 1. The CDR1 and CDR2 encoded by the germline V gene are SGHTA and FQGNSA. The record originates from a study of shared clonotypes between healthy human individuals (dated by TCRdb to the early 2020s). General notes on the study: The cohort included three men and two women between 18 and 49 years of age. To increase sequencing depth and limit assay-specific biases, different laboratories used diverse techniques to prepare libraries and sequence TCR repertoires. Leukapheresis yielded between about 0.85 and 10 billion PBMCs per donor. The study deeply sequenced blood TCR repertoires of five healthy adults to estimate repertoire size and the extent of clonotype sharing between individuals.

Donors were healthy HIV-negative adults with no recently reported acute infections or vaccinations. Every donor was a Caucasian adult living in Nashville, Tennessee, USA. For unsorted samples, 75 million to 90 million PBMCs were counted, and genomic DNA was extracted using the QIAamp DNA Blood Mini kit. Blood was obtained by leukapheresis, after which PBMCs were separated by Ficoll-Histopaque density gradient centrifugation and cryopreserved in liquid nitrogen vapor phase. Paper-wide results and their limitations: Because the study included only a small number of donors, the genetic and exposure-history diversity represented was limited. Sampling was limited to blood, and TCR repertoires in tissue likely differ from TCR repertoires in blood. Based on pairwise subsampling, the degree of clonotype sharing among donors was expected to be affected by sequencing depth.

Using the deep immunoSEQ assay, TCR CDR3 regions were amplified from genomic DNA by multiplex PCR. Genomic DNA extracted from each cell subset was distributed evenly over all wells of several immunoSEQ 96-well plates, and each plate served as one replicate. For unsorted PBMC, roughly 300 ng of genomic DNA, equivalent to about 30,000 T cell genomes, went into each replicate PCR. Ten immunoSEQ deep assay plates were used to sequence the unsorted PBMC genomic DNA. Purified libraries were quantified with a Qubit 3.0 fluorometer, sized on a Bioanalyzer 2100, and re-quantified with the KAPA Library Quantification kit. A separate single-read 150-cycle Illumina NextSeq 550 flow cell was used to sequence each immunoSEQ 96-well plate. The published analysis was carried out like this. Because the immunoSEQ output included only junctional sequences and no quality scores, the filtering could not be the same as the filtering used for full-length reads. To assign V/J genes and CDR3, sequences were annotated against IMGT germline references using PyIR, a Python wrapper for IgBLAST v1.9. Any read was removed if the V/J assignment was weak (E-value above 1e-6), the CDR3 was missing, or the read contained stop codons, out-of-frame junctions, or ambiguous translated residues. V3J clonotypes were defined as sequences sharing the same inferred V gene, J gene, and CDR3 amino acid sequence. The percentage overlap between two repertoires was calculated by dividing the number of shared unique clonotypes by the size of the smaller repertoire. RTK rarefaction, the Chao1 estimator, and Recon v2.1 estimates of unobserved clonotypes were used to assess repertoire richness. TCRdb holds this immuneACCESS table with in-frame rearrangements only. Some clones are missing; in checked studies, unresolved V genes explain under half, and the rest has no known cause. D and trimming come from the DNA, and the V and J calls and clone size come from that table. The sample contains hundreds of thousands of clones, 70% to 80% of them found a single time. 13% of the sample is taken by the ten largest.

This receptor was taken from a woman in her 40s in good health. Some clones in this sample may be carry-over from other donors' samples. The sequenced sample was PBMCs. The receptor chain draws on TRBV7-2 and TRBJ1-1; the D gene is possibly TRBD1, with 5 bases matching. The DNA is as follows: TGTGCCAGCAGCTACGGGGCGGAGGGCACTGAAGCTTTCTTT. It translates as CASSYGAEGTEAFF.